Included here is one T cell receptor (beta chain) sequence, with context. Its target is unknown. PCR involved 60 Vbeta and 13 Jbeta primers. Sequencing used immunoSEQ multiplex PCR; TCRdb keeps in-frame clones, though not all of them. The repertoire includes about 160,000 clones, around 85% of them detected once, and 1% sits in the top ten. The V gene's germline CDR1 is SGHRS and CDR2 YFSETQ. This CDR3 region has 15 residues. The germline V and J ends were trimmed by 4 bases and 1 base, with 12 bases remaining between them. The record originates from a study of cytomegalovirus exposure and HLA in healthy donors. Study information: Caucasian-associated ancestry cluster membership applied to about four fifths of under 450 genotyped donors. Study-wide results and limits: Most subjects' HLA-A and HLA-B alleles were reportedly predicted from TCR beta sequences.

This sequence was found in a boy aged 2 to 9 in good health and CMV-seronegative. J is TRBJ1-5 and V is TRBV5-1; tentatively, D is TRBD1 (6 bases). Input material: PBMCs. CDR3 sequence (DNA): TGCGCCAGCAGCCCCACCACAGGGAGCAATCAGCCCCAGCATTTT. It yields the protein CASSPTTGSNQPQHF.